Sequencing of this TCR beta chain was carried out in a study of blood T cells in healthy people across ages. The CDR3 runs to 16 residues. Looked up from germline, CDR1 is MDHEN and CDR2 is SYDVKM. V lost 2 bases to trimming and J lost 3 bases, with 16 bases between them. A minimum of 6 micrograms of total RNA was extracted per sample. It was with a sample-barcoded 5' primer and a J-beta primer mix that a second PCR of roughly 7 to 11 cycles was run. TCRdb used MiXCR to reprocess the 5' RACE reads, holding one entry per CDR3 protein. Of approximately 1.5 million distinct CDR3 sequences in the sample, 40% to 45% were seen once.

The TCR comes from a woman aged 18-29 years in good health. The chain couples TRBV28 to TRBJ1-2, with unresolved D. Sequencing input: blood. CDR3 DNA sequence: TGTGCCAGCAGTTTAGGGCCCGGCAGACTCGACTATGGCTACACCTTC. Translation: CASSLGPGRLDYGYTF.